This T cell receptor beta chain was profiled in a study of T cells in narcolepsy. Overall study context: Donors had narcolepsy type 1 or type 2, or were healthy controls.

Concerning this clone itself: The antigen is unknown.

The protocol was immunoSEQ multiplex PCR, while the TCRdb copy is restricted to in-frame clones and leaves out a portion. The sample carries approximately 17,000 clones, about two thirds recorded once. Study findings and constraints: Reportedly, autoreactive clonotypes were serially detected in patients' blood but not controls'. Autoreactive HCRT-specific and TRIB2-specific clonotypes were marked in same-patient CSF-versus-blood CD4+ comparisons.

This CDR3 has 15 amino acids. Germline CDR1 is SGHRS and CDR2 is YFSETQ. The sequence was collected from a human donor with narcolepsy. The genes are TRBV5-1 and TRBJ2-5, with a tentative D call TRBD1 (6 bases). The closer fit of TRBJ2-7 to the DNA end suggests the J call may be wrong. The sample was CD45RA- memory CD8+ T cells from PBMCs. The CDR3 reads CASSLQTGLQYEQYF. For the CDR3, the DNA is TGCGCCAGCAGCTTGCAGACAGGTCTACAATACGAGCAGTACTTC.